The next 9 T cell receptor beta chains were all read from a single sample in a study of T cells after yellow fever vaccination. TCRdb redid the calling of the 5' RACE reads with MiXCR, one entry per CDR3 protein. The repertoire holds some 160,000 distinct CDR3 sequences, over 7% seen once, with under 40% in the top ten. Sequenced material: CD8+ T cells sorted from PBMCs, taken 45 days after the yellow fever booster vaccination. The receptors stem from a man aged 18 to 29 who received the YFV17D yellow fever vaccine.

This clonotype came up a few times. This sequence joins TRBV4-1 and TRBJ2-2, with D uncertain. Trimming removed 3 bases from V and 3 bases from J, with 2 bases in between. The CDR3 sequence is 12 residues long. Germline values: CDR1 MGHRA, CDR2 YSYEKL. The CDR3 nucleotides are TGCGCCAGCAGCCAGCACACCGGGGAGCTGTTTTTT. It specifies CASSQHTGELFF.

This clonotype was seen only a few times. The chain links TRBV6-2 or TRBV6-3 to TRBJ1-2, with TRBD1 as a possible D gene (6 bases). Trimming took 2 bases from V and 3 from J, leaving 10 bases between them. Per the germline V gene, CDR1 is MNHEY and CDR2 is SVGEGT. The CDR3 sequence is 14 residues long. The CDR3 protein is CASSYGQTYYGYTF. The CDR3 DNA reads TGTGCCAGCAGTTACGGACAGACATACTATGGCTACACCTTC.

This chain links TRBV5-8 with TRBJ2-1; 10 bases match TRBD2. After removal of 2 bases from V and 6 bases from J, the junction contained 14 bases not matched to a gene. The CDR3 has 18 amino acids. The germline gives CDR1 SGHTS, CDR2 YDEGEE. CDR3: CASSFEVSGGAGPNEQFF. CDR3 sequence (DNA): TGTGCCAGCAGCTTTGAAGTAAGCGGGGGGGCAGGCCCCAATGAGCAGTTCTTC.

V and J are TRBV2 and TRBJ2-5; D tentatively reads TRBD1 or TRBD2 (6 bases each). The V end was cut by 4 bases, the J end by 1 base, with 22 bases between. The CDR3 covers 18 residues. Germline-derived CDR1 and CDR2 are SNHLY and FYNNEI. CDR3 residues: CASSGPRQGGLGQETQYF. Here the CDR3 DNA reads TGTGCCAGCAGTGGGCCCAGGCAAGGGGGGCTGGGCCAAGAGACCCAGTACTTC.

V and J are TRBV6-6 and TRBJ2-5; possibly TRBD2 for D (5 bases). The V end was cut by 2 bases, the J end by 7 bases, with 14 bases between. This CDR3 has 14 residues. The germline V gene has CDR1 MNHNY and CDR2 SVGAGI (reference sequence). CDR3 in amino acids: CASSYPLARGTQYF. CDR3 sequence (DNA): TGTGCCAGCAGTTACCCCCTAGCCCGGGGGACCCAGTACTTC.

This clonotype has only a few counts. The V and J genes are TRBV4-3 and TRBJ2-4; D uncertain. CDR1 is LGHNA, CDR2 YSLEER, per germline. The CDR3 runs to 16 residues. Deletions cut 3 bases from V and 0 bases from J, with 12 bases between. The CDR3 protein is CASSHDIILAKNIQYF. CDR3 DNA: TGCGCCAGCAGCCATGACATAATCCTAGCCAAAAACATTCAGTACTTC.

In its sample, this clonotype was seen a few times. V gene TRBV6-2 or TRBV6-3 combines with J gene TRBJ1-1; TRBD1 is a possible D gene (5 bases). The germline gives CDR1 MNHEY, CDR2 SVGEGT. Trimming left V 2 bases short and J 6 bases short, with 13 bases between. This CDR3 is 14 amino acids long. CDR3 coding DNA: TGTGCCAGCAGTTACGAATGGGACTCGGCTGAAGCTTTCTTT. Amino acids: CASSYEWDSAEAFF.

In its sample, this clonotype was seen a few times. The V gene is TRBV29-1, the J gene TRBJ1-2; no reliable D call. The CDR3 spans 14 residues. V lost 4 bases, J lost 4 bases, and 16 bases lay in between. Per germline, CDR1 SQVTM and CDR2 ANQGSEA. CDR3 residues: CSVVSPDIPYGYTF. The DNA of the CDR3 is TGCAGCGTTGTTTCCCCCGACATACCCTATGGCTACACCTTC.

This chain uses TRBV5-1 with TRBJ1-2; weak D call: TRBD1 (5 bases). The CDR3 consists of 15 residues. CDR1 SGHRS and CDR2 YFSETQ come from the germline V gene. Trimming removed 4 bases from V and 4 bases from J, with 17 bases in between. CDR3: CASSGQNGVPYGYTF. The CDR3 DNA reads TGCGCCAGCAGCGGACAAAACGGGGTCCCCTATGGCTACACCTTC.